The 17 T cell receptor beta chains below all came from one sample that was sequenced in a study of cytomegalovirus exposure and HLA in healthy donors. Profiling relied on immunoSEQ multiplex PCR, and the TCRdb table lists in-frame clones only, not all of them. The repertoire holds about 360,000 clones, with more than 80% as singletons. The sequencing sample was made of PBMCs. These receptors all stem from a woman under 30 in good health and CMV-seronegative.

The V gene is TRBV15, the J gene TRBJ2-7; TRBD2 matches at 10 bases. J lost 3 bases, V lost 0 bases, and 8 bases had no gene match. CDR3 length: 17 amino acids. Looked up from germline, CDR1 is LNHNV and CDR2 is YYDKDF (reference sequence). The CDR3 loop is CATSRDTPLAGSYEQYF. The DNA of the CDR3 is TGTGCCACCAGCAGAGATACTCCACTAGCGGGGAGCTACGAGCAGTACTTC.

V gene TRBV27 combines with J gene TRBJ1-4; TRBD1 is a possible D gene (6 bases). The V gene's germline CDR1 is MNHEY and CDR2 SMNVEV (reference sequence). The CDR3 sequence is 14 residues long. V lost 2 bases to trimming and J lost 8 bases, with 12 bases between them. CDR3 amino acids: CASSLLGRGEKLFF. DNA for the CDR3: TGTGCCAGCAGTTTACTGGGAAGGGGGGAAAAACTGTTTTTT.

The chain couples TRBV7-2 to TRBJ2-7; TRBD2 agrees at 10 bases. The CDR3 is made up of 17 amino acids. V lost 1 base and J lost 6; bases outside the gene matches: 12. CDR1 is SGHTA, CDR2 FQGNSA, per germline. The DNA of the CDR3 is TGTGCCAGCAGCTTAGGGGTAGCGGGAGGACCGGAGGGCGAGCAGTACTTC. Residues: CASSLGVAGGPEGEQYF. The whole variable domain, remainder taken from reference TRBV7-2 and TRBJ2-7, is GAGVSQSPSNKVTEKGKDVELRCDPISGHTALYWYRQSLGQGLEFLIYFQGNSAPDKSGLPSDRFSAERTGGSVSTLTIQRTQQEDSAVYLCASSLGVAGGPEGEQYFGPGTRLTVT.

The gene calls are TRBV19 and TRBJ2-7, with 7 bases that match TRBD1. Germline V gene lookup returns CDR1 LNHDA and CDR2 SQIVND (reference sequence). This CDR3 region has 13 residues. The J segment lost 3 bases and the V segment lost 5 bases, leaving 4 bases of the junction unmatched. DNA of the CDR3: TGTGCCAGTAGTGTAACAGGGGACTACGAGCAGTACTTC. This encodes CASSVTGDYEQYF.

This sequence joins TRBV5-1 and TRBJ1-1; D is unclear. The germline V gene has CDR1 SGHRS and CDR2 YFSETQ. Trimming shortened V by 1 base and J by 5 bases, and 9 bases separated the two germline ends. CDR3 size: 13 residues. CDR3 region: CASSLLLETEAFF. As DNA, the CDR3 is TGCGCCAGCAGCTTGTTGTTAGAAACTGAAGCTTTCTTT.

This chain links TRBV5-1 with TRBJ2-5; 11 bases align to TRBD2. Germline loops: CDR1 SGHRS, CDR2 YFSETQ. With V trimmed by 4 bases and J by 1 base, 3 bases remained unmatched. This CDR3 is 15 amino acids long. The CDR3 is CASSRLAGSQETQYF. The CDR3 DNA reads TGCGCCAGCAGCCGACTAGCGGGGAGCCAAGAGACCCAGTACTTC. The full variable domain, with the rest looked up from reference TRBV5-1 and TRBJ2-5, is KAGVTQTPRYLIKTRGQQVTLSCSPISGHRSVSWYQQTPGQGLQFLFEYFSETQRNKGNFPGRFSGRQFSNSRSEMNVSTLELGDSALYLCASSRLAGSQETQYFGPGTRLLVL.

This chain connects TRBV27 to TRBJ1-5; D gene unclear. V shed 0 bases and J shed 1 base, with 7 bases lying between them. From germline, CDR1 is MNHEY and CDR2 SMNVEV (reference sequence). The CDR3 is 15 amino acids. The CDR3 sequence is CASSLSGLSNQPQHF. The CDR3 DNA is TGTGCCAGCAGTTTATCCGGGTTGAGCAATCAGCCCCAGCATTTT.

This chain connects TRBV6-1 to TRBJ2-3; 9 bases agree with TRBD2. The length of the CDR3 is 16 residues. Germline values: CDR1 MNHNS, CDR2 SASEGT. With 4 bases clipped from V and 1 base from J, the junction kept 6 bases outside the gene matches. The DNA of the CDR3 is TGTGCCAGCAGTGGCTTAGCGGGAGTTGGCACAGATACGCAGTATTTT. As protein: CASSGLAGVGTDTQYF.

This clone was counted a few times. V usage is TRBV7-2 and J usage is TRBJ1-5, with D unclear. In germline, CDR1 is SGHTA, CDR2 FQGNSA. The CDR3 is made up of 16 amino acids. V was pared by 1 base and J by 1 base, with 11 bases between. CDR3 in DNA: TGTGCCAGCAGCTTAGGGGCAGGTTGGAGCAATCAGCCCCAGCATTTT. As protein: CASSLGAGWSNQPQHF. Variable domain in full (rest from reference TRBV7-2 and TRBJ1-5): GAGVSQSPSNKVTEKGKDVELRCDPISGHTALYWYRQSLGQGLEFLIYFQGNSAPDKSGLPSDRFSAERTGGSVSTLTIQRTQQEDSAVYLCASSLGAGWSNQPQHFGDGTRLSIL.

The rearrangement uses TRBV5-1 and TRBJ2-7; perhaps TRBD1 as D (5 bases). The CDR3 is 13 residues long. Germline CDR1 is SGHRS and CDR2 is YFSETQ. V was shortened by 7 bases and J by 2 bases, with 13 bases between the two germline ends. The CDR3 DNA sequence: TGCGCCAGCGGCGAAGGGGCCACCTACGAGCAGTACTTC. It codes for CASGEGATYEQYF.

CDR3 sequence: CASSLRKIVLSSGANVLTF. The CDR3 DNA follows: TGTGCCAGCAGCTTGCGGAAAATAGTACTGAGCTCTGGGGCCAACGTCCTGACTTTC. This sequence joins TRBV7-2 and TRBJ2-6, with unresolved D. The CDR3 has 19 amino acids. The ends were cut back, 3 bases at V and 0 bases at J, with 18 bases in the middle. Germline lookup yields CDR1 SGHTA and CDR2 FQGNSA.

The chain employs TRBV7-8 and TRBJ1-1; TRBD1 aligns across 10 bases. This CDR3 has 15 residues. Unmatched junction bases numbered 3, after V lost 5 bases and J lost 0 bases. The germline V gene has CDR1 SGHVS and CDR2 FQNEAQ. In DNA form, the CDR3 reads TGTGCCAGCAGCCAGGGACAGGGGTTGAACACTGAAGCTTTCTTT. It codes for CASSQGQGLNTEAFF.

This clone was seen a handful of times. The gene calls are TRBV2 and TRBJ1-5, with 10 bases lining up with TRBD1. Germline CDR1 SNHLY, CDR2 FYNNEI. CDR3 length: 15 residues. Losses at the gene ends were 5 bases for V and 1 base for J; bases not matched to a gene: 2. CDR3 bases: TGTGCCAGCAGTTCGGACAGGGGGAGCAATCAGCCCCAGCATTTT. Amino acid sequence: CASSSDRGSNQPQHF.

V is TRBV5-5 and J is TRBJ2-3; 7 bases map to TRBD2. CDR1 SGHKS and CDR2 YYEKEE come from the germline V gene (reference sequence). The CDR3 extends over 16 amino acids. V lost 0 bases, J lost 6 bases, and 10 bases stayed unmatched. CDR3 sequence: CASSLGLFAGADTQYF. The CDR3 coding sequence is TGTGCCAGCAGCTTGGGATTATTTGCGGGAGCTGATACGCAGTATTTT.

The table lists this clone with a count of one. V is TRBV14 and J is TRBJ2-7; 8 bases align to TRBD1. CDR1 and CDR2 (germline): SGHDN, FVKESK. The V gene end was trimmed by 6 bases and the J gene end by 6 bases; junction bases not matched to a gene: 10. This CDR3 has 14 residues. For the CDR3, the DNA is TGTGCCAGCAGTCCGCAGGGGGCGCGTATCGAGCAGTACTTC. Translation gives CASSPQGARIEQYF.

The CDR3 is CASSGRGDPTGELFF. DNA for the CDR3: TGTGCCAGCAGCGGGAGAGGGGATCCCACCGGGGAGCTGTTTTTT. The rearrangement joins TRBV2 to TRBJ2-2; D may be TRBD2 (6 bases). CDR3 size: 15 residues. Germline CDR1 SNHLY, CDR2 FYNNEI. The V gene lost 6 bases and the J gene lost 4 bases, with 15 bases spanning the gap.

This sequence joins TRBV2 and TRBJ2-1, with D perhaps matching TRBD2 (5 bases). CDR1 SNHLY and CDR2 FYNNEI come from the germline V gene. V gave up 7 bases and J gave up 7 bases, with 14 bases separating them. There are 13 residues in the CDR3. Written as DNA, the CDR3 is TGTGCCAGCACGGGAATTTCTGCAAATGAGCAGTTCTTC. It is translated as CASTGISANEQFF.